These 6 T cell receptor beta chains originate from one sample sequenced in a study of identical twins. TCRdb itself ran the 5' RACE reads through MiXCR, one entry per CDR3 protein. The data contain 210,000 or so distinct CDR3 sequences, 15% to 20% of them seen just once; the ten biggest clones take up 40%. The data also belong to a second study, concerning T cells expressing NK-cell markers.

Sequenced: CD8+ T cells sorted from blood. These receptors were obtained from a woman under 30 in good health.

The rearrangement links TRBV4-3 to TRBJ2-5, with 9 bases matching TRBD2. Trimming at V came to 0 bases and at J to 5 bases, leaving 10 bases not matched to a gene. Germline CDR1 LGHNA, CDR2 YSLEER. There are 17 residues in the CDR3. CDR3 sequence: CASSQDTLAGSLETQYF. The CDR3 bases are TGCGCCAGCAGCCAAGATACCCTAGCGGGAAGTCTGGAGACCCAGTACTTC.

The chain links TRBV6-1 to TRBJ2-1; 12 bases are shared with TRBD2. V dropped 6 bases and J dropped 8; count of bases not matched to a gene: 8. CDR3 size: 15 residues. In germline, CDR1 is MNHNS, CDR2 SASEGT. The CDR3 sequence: CASRLLAGGGDEQFF. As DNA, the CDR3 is TGTGCCAGCAGGCTACTAGCGGGAGGTGGGGATGAGCAGTTCTTC.

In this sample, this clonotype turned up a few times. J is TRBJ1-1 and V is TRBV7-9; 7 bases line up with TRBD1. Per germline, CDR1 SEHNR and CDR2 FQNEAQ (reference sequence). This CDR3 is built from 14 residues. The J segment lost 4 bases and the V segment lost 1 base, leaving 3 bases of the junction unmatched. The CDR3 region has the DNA TGTGCCAGCAGCTTAGGGGCAGGGGGCACTGAAGCTTTCTTT. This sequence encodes CASSLGAGGTEAFF.

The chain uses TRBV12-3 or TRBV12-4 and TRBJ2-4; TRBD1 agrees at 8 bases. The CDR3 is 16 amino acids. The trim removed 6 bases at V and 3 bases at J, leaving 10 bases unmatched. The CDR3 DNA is TGTGCCAGCAGCTACTGGTATGACAGGGGCAAAAACATTCAGTACTTC. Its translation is CASSYWYDRGKNIQYF.

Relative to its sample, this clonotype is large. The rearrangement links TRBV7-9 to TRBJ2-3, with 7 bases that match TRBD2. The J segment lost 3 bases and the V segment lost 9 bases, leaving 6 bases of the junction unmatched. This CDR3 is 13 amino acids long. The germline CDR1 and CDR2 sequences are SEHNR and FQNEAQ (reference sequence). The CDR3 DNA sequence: TGTGCCAGTGAGACTAGCTCGACAGATACGCAGTATTTT. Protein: CASETSSTDTQYF.

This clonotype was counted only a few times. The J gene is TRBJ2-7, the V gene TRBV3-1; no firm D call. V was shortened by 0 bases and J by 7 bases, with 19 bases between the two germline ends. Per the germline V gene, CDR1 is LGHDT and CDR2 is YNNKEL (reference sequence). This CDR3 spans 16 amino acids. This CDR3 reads CASSQDHPSRLREQYF. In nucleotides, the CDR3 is TGTGCCAGCAGCCAAGATCACCCGTCACGGCTACGGGAGCAGTACTTC.